This T cell receptor (beta chain) originates from a study of T cells in Graves' hyperthyroidism and ophthalmopathy. Overall study context: Peripheral blood was acquired at first diagnosis, ahead of any therapy whatsoever. Overall study findings and caveats: Blood also carried most thyroid clonotypes expanded above 0.001.

There are 16 residues in the CDR3. The germline V gene encodes CDR1 SNHLY and CDR2 FYNNEI. V was pared by 7 bases and J by 4 bases, with 22 bases between. Amplification of TCR beta CDR3 regions used RNA as the template. First-round RT-PCR of the TCR CDR3 relied on the HTBI primer set. TCRdb re-called the multiplex PCR reads with MiXCR, one entry per CDR3 protein. The table includes roughly 800,000 distinct CDR3 sequences, about 38% detected once. This clonotype was seen a few times. The antigen remains unidentified. The receptor comes from a man between 18 and 35 years old with Graves' hyperthyroidism. Input material: blood. The V gene is TRBV2, the J gene TRBJ1-2; maybe TRBD1 (5 bases). This CDR3 is CASIKVGGGVSYGYTF. CDR3 nucleotides: TGTGCCAGCATTAAAGTCGGCGGGGGGGTTAGCTATGGCTACACCTTC.